One and the same sample provided the 8 T cell receptor beta chains below, sequenced in a study of T cell responses to AZD1222 COVID-19 vaccine. Sequencing was performed with immunoSEQ multiplex PCR; in TCRdb, only in-frame clones are kept and a portion is missing. The table has roughly 110,000 clones, 70% to 90% seen once. This sample comprised peripheral blood, obtained 28 days after the second AZD1222 dose. The receptors were gathered from an adult who received the AZD1222 COVID-19 vaccine.

The rearrangement uses TRBV6-5 and TRBJ1-2; no firm D call. CDR1 MNHEY and CDR2 SVGAGI come from the germline V gene. This CDR3 region has 12 residues. V was pared by 7 bases and J by 5 bases, with 11 bases between. The CDR3 region is CASTKEGYGYTF. The CDR3 DNA reads as TGTGCCAGCACCAAAGAGGGTTATGGCTACACCTTC.

About this clone: The identical CDR3 is also encoded by other nucleotide sequences in the sample. The rearrangement links TRBV9 to TRBJ2-7; TRBD2 matches at 7 bases. With V trimmed by 0 bases and J by 2 bases, 5 bases remained unmatched. CDR1 and CDR2 (germline): SGDLS, YYNGEE. The CDR3 length is 15 residues. The CDR3 region is CASSVEGRAPYEQYF. The DNA for the CDR3 is TGTGCCAGCAGCGTAGAAGGGAGGGCGCCCTACGAGCAGTACTTC.

The chain joins TRBV4-3 to TRBJ2-7, with D perhaps matching TRBD1 (5 bases). V lost 0 bases to trimming and J lost 0 bases, with 15 bases between them. This CDR3 comprises 17 residues. Germline loops: CDR1 LGHNA, CDR2 YSLEER. The CDR3 protein is CASSQDPLPGSSYEQYF. As DNA, the CDR3 is TGCGCCAGCAGCCAAGATCCCCTGCCAGGGTCCTCCTACGAGCAGTACTTC.

J is TRBJ1-2 and V is TRBV7-2; weak D call: TRBD1 (5 bases). V lost 6 bases, J lost 6 bases, and 14 bases lay in between. The CDR3 contains 13 residues. Germline CDR1 reads SGHTA; CDR2 reads FQGNSA. The CDR3 loop is CASRDGTGDGYTF. CDR3 sequence (DNA): TGTGCCAGCAGGGATGGGACCGGGGATGGCTACACCTTC.

V and J are TRBV6-2 or TRBV6-3 and TRBJ2-1; possibly TRBD2 for D (6 bases). The CDR3 loop spans 16 amino acids. Germline V gives CDR1 MNHEY, CDR2 SVGEGT. V was pared by 0 bases and J by 4 bases, with 13 bases between. The CDR3 nucleotides are TGTGCCAGCAGTTACTCACTAGCTCAGCTTTACAATGAGCAGTTCTTC. It translates to CASSYSLAQLYNEQFF.

The rearrangement joins TRBV5-6 to TRBJ1-2; tentatively, D is TRBD1 (5 bases). The CDR3 runs to 15 residues. Trimming shortened V by 7 bases and J by 5 bases, and 21 bases separated the two germline ends. Germline CDR1 and CDR2: SGHDT and YYEEEE. The CDR3 DNA sequence: TGTGCCAGCTCGGGGCAGTTCTCGGGCCCTTATGGCTACACCTTC. Amino acid sequence: CASSGQFSGPYGYTF.

This chain links TRBV7-2 with TRBJ1-1; D is uncertain. Germline V lookup: CDR1 SGHTA, CDR2 FQGNSA. The length of the CDR3 is 15 residues. Trimming removed 5 bases at V and 4 bases at J, with 17 bases between. CDR3 protein: CASSQGPGPGTEAFF. The CDR3 nucleotides read TGTGCCAGCAGCCAAGGGCCGGGCCCTGGCACTGAAGCTTTCTTT.

The chain couples TRBV29-1 to TRBJ2-2, with 7 bases fitting TRBD1. The CDR3 length is 13 residues. CDR1 and CDR2 (germline): SQVTM, ANQGSEA. V lost 6 bases, J lost 6 bases, and 7 bases stayed unmatched. The CDR3, as DNA: TGCAGCGTAAGCGACAGGGTCCCCGGGGAGCTGTTTTTT. It yields the protein CSVSDRVPGELFF.